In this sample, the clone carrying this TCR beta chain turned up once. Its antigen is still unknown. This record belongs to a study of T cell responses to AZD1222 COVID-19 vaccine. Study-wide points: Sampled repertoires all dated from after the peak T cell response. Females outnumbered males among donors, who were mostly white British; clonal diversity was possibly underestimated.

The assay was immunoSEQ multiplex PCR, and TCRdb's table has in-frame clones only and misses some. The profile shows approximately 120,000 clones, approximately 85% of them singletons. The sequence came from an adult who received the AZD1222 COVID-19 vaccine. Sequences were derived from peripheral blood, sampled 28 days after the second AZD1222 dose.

CDR3 amino acids: CAIGPRPDNEKLFF. CDR3 in DNA: TGTGCCATCGGTCCCCGACCCGACAATGAAAAACTGTTTTTT. V is TRBV10-3 and J is TRBJ1-4; the D is unclear. Trimming removed 8 bases at V and 5 bases at J, with 15 bases between. Germline assignment: CDR1 ENHRY and CDR2 SYGVKD. This CDR3 contains 14 residues.